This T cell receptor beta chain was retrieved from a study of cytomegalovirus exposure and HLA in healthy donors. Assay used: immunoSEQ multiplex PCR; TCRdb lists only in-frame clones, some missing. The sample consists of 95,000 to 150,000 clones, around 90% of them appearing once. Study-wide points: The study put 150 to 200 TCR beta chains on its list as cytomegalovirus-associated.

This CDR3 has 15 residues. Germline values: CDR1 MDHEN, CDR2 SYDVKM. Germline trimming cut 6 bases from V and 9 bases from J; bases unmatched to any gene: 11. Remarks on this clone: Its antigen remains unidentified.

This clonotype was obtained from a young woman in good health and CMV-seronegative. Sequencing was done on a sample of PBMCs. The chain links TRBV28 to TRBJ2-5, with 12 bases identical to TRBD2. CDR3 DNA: TGTGCCAGCAGCCCCTCGCTAGCGGGAGGGGAGGCCCAGTACTTC. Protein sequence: CASSPSLAGGEAQYF.